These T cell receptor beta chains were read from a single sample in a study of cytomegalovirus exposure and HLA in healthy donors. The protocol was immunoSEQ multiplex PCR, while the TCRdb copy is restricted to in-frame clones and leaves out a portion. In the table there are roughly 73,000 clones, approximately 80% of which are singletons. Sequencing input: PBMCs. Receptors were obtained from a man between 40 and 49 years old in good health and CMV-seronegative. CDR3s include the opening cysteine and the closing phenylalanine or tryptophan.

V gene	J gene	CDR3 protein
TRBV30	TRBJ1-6	CAWRMRFGTGNNSPLHF
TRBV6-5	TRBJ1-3	CASRFGTGGNTIYF
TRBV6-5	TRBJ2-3	CASSYSNSGSDTQYF
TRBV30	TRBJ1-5	CALGTFSNQPQHF
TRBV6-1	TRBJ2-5	CASSDWGPETQYF
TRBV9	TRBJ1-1	CASSFGQGMNTEAFF
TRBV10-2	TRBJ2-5	CASRAGIQETQYF
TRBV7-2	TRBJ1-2	CASSLGQTNYGYTF
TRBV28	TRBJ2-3	CASNQPWEGEGTDTQYF
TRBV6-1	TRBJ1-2	CASSEQGLSYGYTF
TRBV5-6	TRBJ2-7	CASSSYYEQYF
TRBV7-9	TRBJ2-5	CASSHWPGQGSNTRETQYF
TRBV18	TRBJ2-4	CASSPAQGKNIQYF
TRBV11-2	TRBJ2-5	CASSLAWDRGQETQYF
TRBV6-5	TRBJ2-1	CASSYPDYSNEQFF
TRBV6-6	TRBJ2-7	CASKYSYEQYF
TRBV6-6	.	CASSTPGTSYEQYF
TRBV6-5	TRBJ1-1	CASSTPRGAFF
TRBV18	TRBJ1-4	CASSPVTGIWTNEKLFF
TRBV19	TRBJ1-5	CASSMIYSNQPQHF
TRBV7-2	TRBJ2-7	CASSRRGQGQYF
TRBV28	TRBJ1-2	CASSYTGAGYTF